The clone carrying this TCR beta chain was picked up many times. The antigen remains undetermined. The germline CDR1 and CDR2 sequences are MNHNS and SASEGT. The CDR3 loop spans 16 amino acids. The J segment lost 0 bases and the V segment lost 6 bases, leaving 6 bases of the junction unmatched. The record originates from a study of T-cell reconstitution after alpha-beta-depleted transplantation in children. Broader study findings: At one year after transplant, newly produced T cells mostly accounted for T-cell counts and diversity. Some patients' high day-60 TCRbeta diversity was attributed to recipient cells surviving conditioning. Alpha-beta T cells about two months after transplant reportedly derived from several hundred expanded graft clones.

Preparation of the TCRbeta library involved a method that used unique molecular identifiers. From the PCR reads, TCRdb called clonotypes with MiXCR, one entry per CDR3 protein. The sample shows approximately 82,000 distinct CDR3 sequences, about a sixth of them seen only once. The chain combines TRBV6-1 with TRBJ2-7; 12 nucleotides line up with TRBD2. The TCR originated in a male patient aged 2-9 years who had a stem cell transplant for acute lymphoblastic leukemia, so the T cells may come from the graft donor. The sequences come from PBMCs, mostly from graft donor cells, collected 360 days after TCRalphabeta/CD19-depleted stem cell transplant. CDR3 protein: CASSNGLAGSSYEQYF. The CDR3 bases are TGTGCCAGCAGCAACGGACTAGCGGGGTCCTCCTACGAGCAGTACTTC.